This note documents a single TCR beta chain sequence. Its antigen is currently unknown. The data stem from a study of vaccination and CD4 T cells after COVID-19. Whole-study context: Overlapping spike peptides from SARS-CoV-2, HCoV-NL63, HCoV-OC43 and HCoV-229E served to stimulate the cells.

The treatment: roughly 11-day PBMC culture with coronavirus spike peptide pools or control peptides (ViraFEST assay). The CDR3 is 15 amino acids. The junction had 1 base not matched to a gene; V was cut back by 2 bases and J by 1 base. The germline CDR1 and CDR2 sequences are MGHRA and YSYEKL. Sequencing of cultured CD4+ T cell DNA used the Oncomine TCR Beta short-read assay. TCRdb reanalysed the PCR reads using MiXCR and keeps one entry per CDR3 protein. The profile shows over 20,000 distinct CDR3 sequences, more than 35% of them singletons. The sequencing input was CD4+ T cells from blood, cultured in vitro. V gene TRBV4-1 combines with J gene TRBJ2-5; 10 positions agree with TRBD2. This receptor was obtained from a human donor who had recovered from COVID-19. The CDR3, as DNA: TGCGCCAGCAGCCAACTAGCGGGGGTCCAAGAGACCCAGTACTTC. Residues: CASSQLAGVQETQYF.